Detailed here is one T cell receptor (beta chain). What it binds is unknown. This entry comes from a study of cytotoxic CD8 clonotypes in ibrutinib-treated CLL. Whole-study context: IGHV unmutated under 18; relapsed/refractory more than ten; treatment-naive roughly 14. Response was recorded as partial in 24 patients and complete in 2; at median around 68 months, roughly 15 remained remitted and approximately 12 had progressed.

Sequenced by immunoSEQ multiplex PCR; TCRdb stores in-frame clones only, minus some. The sample has roughly 60,000 clones; roughly 71% are singletons. Study-level points and caveats: A difference in sampling times existed between sustained-remission and progressing patients. Clonality increased with ibrutinib response but returned toward baseline at progression.

The sequence was obtained from a human donor with chronic lymphocytic leukemia. The input for sequencing was PBMCs, taken after 12 months of ibrutinib treatment.

CDR3 DNA: TGTGCCAGCAGCGTGCGTCGGGAGACCCAGTACTTC. Encoded protein: CASSVRRETQYF. The rearrangement joins TRBV5-4 to TRBJ2-5, with D unclear. Germline CDR1 SGHNT, CDR2 YYREEE (reference sequence). The V gene lost 4 bases and the J gene lost 5 bases, with 9 bases spanning the gap. This CDR3 region has 12 residues.